The clone carrying this T cell receptor beta chain was seen a few times. This specimen belongs to a study of technical replicates of blood from a handful of donors. Data came from immunoSEQ multiplex PCR; TCRdb stores just in-frame clones and leaves some out. This sample yields 80,000 to 90,000 clones, of which just under 95% are seen a single time; approximately 0.25% belongs to the top ten. This CDR3 has 13 residues. Between the trimmed V and J ends, which lost 5 bases and 5 bases, there was a span of 12 bases. The germline gives CDR1 SEHNR, CDR2 FQNEAQ (reference sequence). This TCR was recovered from a human donor in good health. The gene calls are TRBV7-9 and TRBJ1-1; possible D gene TRBD1, 6 bases. Sequenced material: T cells isolated from PBMCs. The CDR3 bases are TGTGCCAGCAGCCCCAAGGGGGGGACTGAAGCTTTCTTT. Translated, it gives CASSPKGGTEAFF. Drawing the rest from reference TRBV7-9 and TRBJ1-1, the complete variable domain is DTGVSQNPRHKITKRGQNVTFRCDPISEHNRLYWYRQTLGQGPEFLTYFQNEAQLEKSRLLSDRFSAERPKGSFSTLEIQRTEQGDSAMYLCASSPKGGTEAFFGQGTRLTVV.